The 7 T cell receptor beta chains below come from one sample, sequenced in a study of T cells in tuberculosis. Assay: immunoSEQ multiplex PCR; the TCRdb copy retains only in-frame clones and omits some. The data hold 31,000 or so clones, with more than 70% observed a single time. Described time point: new active TB diagnosis, blood taken before or within 7 days of starting treatment. The specimen comprised PBMCs, sampled at tuberculosis diagnosis. Every receptor here comes from an adult with tuberculosis.

V usage is TRBV30 and J usage is TRBJ2-3; 11 nucleotides align to TRBD2. CDR3 length: 19 amino acids. V lost 1 base and J lost 0; bases outside the gene matches: 12. From germline, CDR1 is GTSNPN and CDR2 SVGIG (reference sequence). CDR3 residues: CAWSGGVAGGFRSTDTQYF. For the CDR3, the DNA is TGTGCCTGGAGTGGAGGAGTAGCGGGAGGGTTCAGAAGCACAGATACGCAGTATTTT.

The gene calls are TRBV9 and TRBJ2-3, with 10 bases identical to TRBD2. The germline gives CDR1 SGDLS, CDR2 YYNGEE. The CDR3 spans 15 residues. V lost 2 bases and J lost 8; bases outside the gene matches: 8. The CDR3 sequence: CASSVTAGGSSTQYF. CDR3 in DNA: TGTGCCAGCAGCGTCACAGCGGGGGGGTCCTCTACGCAGTATTTT.

The chain links TRBV30 to TRBJ1-1; D remains unclear. The germline V gene has CDR1 GTSNPN and CDR2 SVGIG (reference sequence). This CDR3 comprises 10 residues. Trimming took 8 bases from V and 3 from J, leaving 7 bases between them. The CDR3 sequence is CAHFYTEAFF. DNA for the CDR3: TGTGCCCACTTCTACACTGAAGCTTTCTTT. The full variable domain, completed using reference TRBV30 and TRBJ1-1, is SQTIHQWPATLVQPVGSPLSLECTVEGTSNPNLYWYRQAAGRGLQLLFYSVGIGQISSEVPQNLSASRPQDRQFILSSKKLLLSDSGFYLCAHFYTEAFFGQGTRLTVV.

V usage is TRBV6-5 and J usage is TRBJ2-7, with D possibly TRBD1 on 6 matching bases. Germline-derived CDR1 and CDR2 are MNHEY and SVGAGI. Trimming pared 5 bases from V and 9 bases from J, leaving 17 bases between. CDR3 length: 13 residues. CDR3 bases: TGTGCCAGCAGTGAAGATGCAACAGGGACGCAGTACTTC. As protein: CASSEDATGTQYF.

The CDR3 is CASSLALQGKRTEAFF. For the CDR3, the DNA is TGTGCCAGCAGCTTAGCGCTCCAGGGGAAGCGGACTGAAGCTTTCTTT. This sequence joins TRBV7-9 and TRBJ1-1, with D perhaps TRBD1 (6 bases). The CDR3 runs to 16 residues. V lost 0 bases and J lost 5, with 16 bases in between. CDR1 and CDR2 (germline): SEHNR, FQNEAQ (reference sequence).

The chain is built from TRBV29-1 and TRBJ1-2; possibly TRBD1 for D (6 bases). Germline CDR1 and CDR2: SQVTM and ANQGSEA. CDR3 length equals 13 residues. Trimming took off 6 bases at V and 4 bases at J, with 15 bases between the two ends. This CDR3 is CSVGEGGGYGYTF. The CDR3 coding sequence is TGCAGCGTGGGGGAGGGGGGGGGCTATGGCTACACCTTC.

This clone has only a few counts. This chain joins TRBV9 and TRBJ2-1; 12 nucleotides agree with TRBD2. This CDR3 region has 17 residues. Germline lookup yields CDR1 SGDLS and CDR2 YYNGEE. V was clipped by 1 base and J by 0 bases; unmatched bases: 2. The CDR3 DNA is TGTGCCAGCAGCGTAACGACTAGCGGGAGCTCCTACAATGAGCAGTTCTTC. Protein: CASSVTTSGSSYNEQFF.